Following are 26 T cell receptor beta chains from one sample sequenced in a study of shared clonotypes between healthy human individuals. Only in-frame clones appear in the TCRdb table, and some are missing; sequencing was by immunoSEQ multiplex PCR. The data hold 500,000 to 650,000 clones, with around three quarters observed a single time. The sequenced sample was PBMCs. Receptor source: a woman between 40 and 50 years old in good health. Some clones in this sample may be carry-over from other donors' samples.

This clone was seen more than once but under ten times. The V and J genes are TRBV7-9 and TRBJ2-7; TRBD2 aligns across 8 bases. V dropped 5 bases and J dropped 0; count of bases not matched to a gene: 15. The CDR3 has 18 residues. Germline V gene lookup returns CDR1 SEHNR and CDR2 FQNEAQ (reference sequence). The CDR3 nucleotides are TGTGCCAGCAGCATACAAAGCCTACTAGCGGTAAGCTCCTACGAGCAGTACTTC. Translating it yields CASSIQSLLAVSSYEQYF.

This clone was observed at least ten times. The chain recombines TRBV2 with TRBJ1-5; tentative D call: TRBD1 (5 bases). The V and J ends lost 2 bases and 0 bases respectively, with 8 bases between them. The germline V gene encodes CDR1 SNHLY and CDR2 FYNNEI. The CDR3 runs 15 residues. The CDR3 region is CASSEQGDSNQPQHF. CDR3 DNA sequence: TGTGCCAGCAGTGAACAGGGCGATAGCAATCAGCCCCAGCATTTT.

This clone was seen once. This chain uses TRBV5-6 with TRBJ2-3; 7 nucleotides align to TRBD2. This CDR3 comprises 14 residues. The ends lost 1 base at V and 5 bases at J; junction bases unmatched: 4. Looked up from germline, CDR1 is SGHDT and CDR2 is YYEEEE. CDR3 amino acids: CASSLPLAVDTQYF. CDR3 bases: TGTGCCAGCAGCTTGCCCCTAGCGGTAGATACGCAGTATTTT.

In its sample, this clone was seen once. CDR3 nucleotide sequence: TGTGCCAGCAGTGAAGTCGAGAGGGTCGAGCAGTACTTC. Translated: CASSEVERVEQYF. The chain carries TRBV6-1 and TRBJ2-7; D might be TRBD2 (5 bases). V shed 1 base and J shed 6 bases, with 10 bases lying between them. Germline V CDR1 and CDR2: MNHNS, SASEGT. This CDR3 contains 13 residues.

With regard to this clone: This likely traces to a read error, being one base from a far larger clone. Distinct nucleotide sequences in the sample also encode this CDR3. V and J are TRBV19 and TRBJ1-2; no clear D. The length of the CDR3 is 15 residues. Germline assignment: CDR1 LNHDA and CDR2 SQIVND (reference sequence). CDR3 amino acids: CASSIEPRLGYGYTF. The CDR3 DNA is TGTGCCAGTAGTATAGAGCCCAGGCTAGGGTATGGCTACACCTTT.

This sequence joins TRBV7-2 and TRBJ2-1; D not certain. Germline V gene data show CDR1 as SGHTA and CDR2 as FQGNSA. Trimming removed 4 bases from V and 6 bases from J, with 13 bases in between. The CDR3 spans 14 residues. CDR3 DNA: TGTGCCAGCAGCTACGTAAGTGCAAGCAATGAGCAGTTCTTC. Protein: CASSYVSASNEQFF.

The CDR3 DNA is TGTGCCAGTAGTATACGACAGGGCCGCACAGATACGCAGTATTTT. Residues: CASSIRQGRTDTQYF. This chain uses TRBV19 with TRBJ2-3, with 7 positions matching TRBD1. V shed 2 bases, J shed 1 base, and the junction held 3 bases outside the gene matches. The germline V gene has CDR1 LNHDA and CDR2 SQIVND (reference sequence). The CDR3 contains 15 residues.

This chain connects TRBV10-2 to TRBJ2-1; 8 nucleotides align to TRBD2. The CDR3 consists of 13 residues. The V gene end was trimmed by 7 bases and the J gene end by 5 bases; junction bases not matched to a gene: 4. The germline V gene encodes CDR1 WSHSY and CDR2 SAAADI. CDR3: CASKLAGHNEQFF. Here the CDR3 DNA reads TGCGCCAGCAAGCTAGCGGGCCACAATGAGCAGTTCTTC.

The chain couples TRBV5-1 to TRBJ2-5; no definite D call. Germline CDR1 reads SGHRS; CDR2 reads YFSETQ. The CDR3 spans 13 residues. Trimming left V 4 bases short and J 5 bases short, with 12 bases between. The CDR3 coding sequence is TGCGCCAGCAGCCCCCAAGTCGGGGAGACCCAGTACTTC. Translation gives CASSPQVGETQYF.

The chain has TRBV11-2 and TRBJ1-1; no definite D call. Trimming removed 1 base at V and 3 bases at J, with 6 bases between. Germline CDR1 is SGHAT and CDR2 is FQNNGV. The CDR3 is 13 amino acids. In nucleotides, the CDR3 is TGTGCCAGCAGCTTAGGAGTTTACACTGAAGCTTTCTTT. Protein product: CASSLGVYTEAFF.

V usage is TRBV7-6 and J usage is TRBJ2-1, with 12 bases that match TRBD2. Germline V CDR1 and CDR2: SGHVS, FNYEAQ. The CDR3 has 20 amino acids. With 5 bases clipped from V and 5 bases from J, the junction kept 19 bases outside the gene matches. This chain's CDR3 is CASSRRSGGLAGGWNNEQFF. In DNA form, the CDR3 reads TGTGCCAGCAGCCGGAGATCCGGGGGGCTAGCGGGAGGGTGGAACAATGAGCAGTTCTTC.

The table lists this clone with a few counts. The chain joins TRBV28 to TRBJ2-3; no firm D call. Trimming pared 5 bases from V and 2 bases from J, leaving 8 bases between. The V gene's germline CDR1 is MDHEN and CDR2 SYDVKM. The CDR3 is 13 residues long. The DNA for the CDR3 is TGTGCCAGCAGTCGGACGGCCACAGATACGCAGTATTTT. It is translated as CASSRTATDTQYF.

The gene calls are TRBV18 and TRBJ2-2; D is unclear. Trimming cost V 3 bases and J 7 bases, with 9 bases left between them. The germline CDR1 and CDR2 sequences are KGHSH and LQKENI. The CDR3 has 13 amino acids. In nucleotides, the CDR3 is TGTGCCAGCTCACCCTCAAACGGCGGGGAGCTGTTTTTT. Its translation is CASSPSNGGELFF.

CDR3 bases: TGTGCCAGCAGCTTATCGGGGGGCCAAACTAATGAAAAACTGTTTTTT. It is translated as CASSLSGGQTNEKLFF. The chain carries TRBV7-6 and TRBJ1-4; D possibly corresponds to TRBD1 (6 bases). The CDR3 is 16 residues long. Germline CDR1 SGHVS, CDR2 FNYEAQ. Deletions cut 2 bases from V and 1 base from J, with 11 bases between. The whole variable domain, filled in from reference TRBV7-6 and TRBJ1-4, reads GAGVSQSPRYKVTKRGQDVALRCDPISGHVSLYWYRQALGQGPEFLTYFNYEAQQDKSGLPNDRFSAERPEGSISTLTIQRTEQRDSAMYRCASSLSGGQTNEKLFFGSGTQLSVL.

The chain is built from TRBV5-1 and TRBJ1-1; D perhaps matches TRBD1 (6 bases). V lost 1 base, J lost 4 bases, and 8 bases lay in between. Germline V gene lookup returns CDR1 SGHRS and CDR2 YFSETQ. This CDR3 has 13 amino acids. The CDR3 nucleotides are TGCGCCAGCAGCTTGACAGGGCCCACTGAAGCTTTCTTT. This translates into CASSLTGPTEAFF.

This clone was detected only once. The chain is built from TRBV2 and TRBJ2-5, with 11 bases fitting TRBD1. The DNA end favors TRBJ2-7, so the J call may be wrong. This CDR3 contains 13 residues. CDR1 is SNHLY and CDR2 is FYNNEI in the germline V gene. Here the CDR3 reads CASVLGTGGEQYF. The CDR3 DNA sequence: TGTGCCAGCGTTCTCGGGACAGGGGGCGAGCAGTACTTC.

The table lists this clone with many counts. The chain carries TRBV30 and TRBJ1-1; the D is unclear. Germline V lookup: CDR1 GTSNPN, CDR2 SVGIG (reference sequence). The CDR3 spans 14 residues. Trimming shortened V by 5 bases and J by 5 bases, and 18 bases separated the two germline ends. The CDR3 here is CAWSKPRFATEAFF. Here the CDR3 DNA reads TGTGCCTGGTCCAAACCCAGGTTCGCGACTGAAGCTTTCTTT.

About this clone: Within the sample, other DNA sequences also encode this same CDR3. V is TRBV7-2 and J is TRBJ1-2; 8 nucleotides line up with TRBD1. The junction had 4 bases not matched to a gene; V was cut back by 2 bases and J by 8 bases. The CDR3 consists of 13 residues. Germline-derived CDR1 and CDR2 are SGHTA and FQGNSA. CDR3 in amino acids: CASSLRRGLGYTF. The CDR3 DNA reads TGTGCCAGCAGCTTACGCAGGGGGCTAGGCTACACCTTC.

Note on this clone: This likely reflects a read error, since a far larger clone is one base away. The same CDR3 arises from other DNA sequences in this sample as well. The chain uses TRBV11-2 and TRBJ2-1; TRBD2 matches at 9 bases. Germline V lookup: CDR1 SGHAT, CDR2 FQNNGV. The CDR3 totals 16 residues. V lost 5 bases to trimming and J lost 3 bases; unmatched junction nucleotides: 8. For the CDR3, the DNA is TGTGCCAGCAGCCCTAGGGGACTAGCAAACTACAATGAGCAGTTCTTC. It translates to CASSPRGLANYNEQFF.

The CDR3 protein is CASSEAQGQGKDTQYF. The CDR3 nucleotides are TGTGCCAGCAGTGAAGCTCAGGGACAGGGAAAAGATACGCAGTATTTT. This chain links TRBV6-1 with TRBJ2-3, with 9 bases that match TRBD1. The CDR3 contains 16 residues. The J segment lost 5 bases and the V segment lost 0 bases, leaving 6 bases of the junction unmatched. Germline CDR1 is MNHNS and CDR2 is SASEGT.

V and J are TRBV7-2 and TRBJ2-7; the match to TRBD2 covers 11 bases. The ends lost 5 bases at V and 0 bases at J; junction bases unmatched: 9. This CDR3 contains 17 residues. Per the germline V gene, CDR1 is SGHTA and CDR2 is FQGNSA. CDR3 coding DNA: TGTGCCAGCAGCCGCCCCGGACTAGCGGGTTACTCCTACGAGCAGTACTTC. Its protein is CASSRPGLAGYSYEQYF.

This clone was seen repeatedly, ten times or more. The J gene is TRBJ1-2, the V gene TRBV7-2; 7 bases map to TRBD1. V lost 5 bases, J lost 3 bases, and 9 bases stayed unmatched. The CDR3 extends over 15 amino acids. CDR1 and CDR2 from the germline V gene are SGHTA and FQGNSA. The CDR3 DNA follows: TGTGCCAGCAGCCCCCGCCAGGGGGATTACTATGGCTACACCTTC. Protein sequence: CASSPRQGDYYGYTF.

The chain has TRBV19 and TRBJ2-2; D possibly corresponds to TRBD1 (6 bases). Germline V CDR1 and CDR2: LNHDA, SQIVND (reference sequence). This CDR3 contains 15 residues. Trimming left V 4 bases short and J 3 bases short, with 12 bases between. CDR3 region: CASSKGGQYTGELFF. In DNA form, the CDR3 reads TGTGCCAGTAGTAAAGGGGGACAATACACCGGGGAGCTGTTTTTT.

The J gene is TRBJ2-1, the V gene TRBV5-4; 8 nucleotides agree with TRBD2. The CDR3 spans 16 residues. V shed 3 bases, J shed 4 bases, and the junction held 9 bases outside the gene matches. Germline loops: CDR1 SGHNT, CDR2 YYREEE (reference sequence). CDR3 sequence reads: CASSSIAGGGYNEQFF. The CDR3, as DNA: TGTGCCAGCAGCTCGATTGCGGGGGGAGGGTACAATGAGCAGTTCTTC.

CDR3 amino acids: CASSFPLRTQYF. CDR3 coding DNA: TGTGCCAGCAGTTTCCCGCTAAGGACCCAGTACTTC. This chain links TRBV28 with TRBJ2-5; D is uncertain. Germline V gene sequence: CDR1 MDHEN, CDR2 SYDVKM. V was cut by 3 bases and J by 7 bases, with 9 bases left in between. The CDR3 consists of 12 residues.

As to this clone: This CDR3 is also generated by other DNA sequences in the sample. This chain connects TRBV5-4 to TRBJ1-4; 10 positions agree with TRBD1. Germline CDR1 and CDR2: SGHNT and YYREEE (reference sequence). This CDR3 region has 14 residues. V lost 4 bases to trimming and J lost 7 bases; unmatched junction nucleotides: 4. In DNA, the CDR3 is TGTGCCAGCAGCACGGGACAGGGGCGTGAAAAACTGTTTTTT. It translates to CASSTGQGREKLFF.